This TCR beta chain comes out of a study of shared T cell receptors in the human thymus. Some clones are missing from TCRdb's copy, which holds only in-frame ones; the method was immunoSEQ multiplex PCR. Of roughly 500,000 clones listed, 75% to 80% are singletons. The sample was also reused in another study, on human thymus T cells. As that report states: Donor material was obtained from healthy Finnish infants undergoing corrective surgery for congenital heart defects. Resections were taken during corrective heart surgery, and the thymus tissue came from these. Blood and thymic repertoires both appeared biased in V and J gene usage. Highly overlapping thymic repertoires among unrelated individuals were reported in related research.

The origin of this receptor is a boy younger than two with a congenital heart defect. The specimen sequenced was thymocytes.

CDR3 nucleotides: TGTGCCAGCAGCTTAGCAACTCAGGTTTACAATGAGCAGTTCTTC. It codes for CASSLATQVYNEQFF. This chain joins TRBV7-2 and TRBJ2-1, with D uncertain. From germline, CDR1 is SGHTA and CDR2 FQGNSA. The germline V and J ends were trimmed by 0 bases and 4 bases, with 10 bases remaining between them. The CDR3 contains 15 residues.